The 3 T cell receptor beta chains below come from one sample, sequenced in a study of T cell responses to AZD1222 COVID-19 vaccine. Sequencing used immunoSEQ multiplex PCR; TCRdb keeps in-frame clones, though not all of them. The data show fewer than 70,000 clones, with nearly 90% seen just once and 5% to 6.5% held by the top ten. Sample: peripheral blood, taken 28 days after the second AZD1222 dose. Receptors originate from an adult who received the AZD1222 COVID-19 vaccine.

The gene calls are TRBV12-3 or TRBV12-4 and TRBJ1-3, with D hard to call. The CDR3 runs 13 residues. The germline V and J ends were trimmed by 8 bases and 2 bases, with 10 bases remaining between them. In DNA, the CDR3 is TGTGCCAGCGGCCAGAGTGCTGGAAACACCATATATTTT. Translated: CASGQSAGNTIYF.

The chain recombines TRBV15 with TRBJ1-1; TRBD1 aligns across 10 bases. Trimming at V came to 3 bases and at J to 4 bases, leaving 2 bases not matched to a gene. The length of the CDR3 is 14 residues. In germline, CDR1 is LNHNV, CDR2 YYDKDF (reference sequence). The CDR3 loop is CATSRGQGPTEAFF. DNA of the CDR3: TGTGCCACCAGCAGGGGACAGGGGCCCACTGAAGCTTTCTTT.

This clone appeared a few times. The chain links TRBV6-2 or TRBV6-3 to TRBJ1-2; no definite D call. The CDR3 has 13 residues. The ends were cut back, 2 bases at V and 6 bases at J, with 10 bases in the middle. In germline, CDR1 is MNHEY, CDR2 SVGEGT. In DNA form, the CDR3 reads TGTGCCAGCAGTTACCCCCGGGTTGATGGCTACACCTTC. It is translated as CASSYPRVDGYTF.